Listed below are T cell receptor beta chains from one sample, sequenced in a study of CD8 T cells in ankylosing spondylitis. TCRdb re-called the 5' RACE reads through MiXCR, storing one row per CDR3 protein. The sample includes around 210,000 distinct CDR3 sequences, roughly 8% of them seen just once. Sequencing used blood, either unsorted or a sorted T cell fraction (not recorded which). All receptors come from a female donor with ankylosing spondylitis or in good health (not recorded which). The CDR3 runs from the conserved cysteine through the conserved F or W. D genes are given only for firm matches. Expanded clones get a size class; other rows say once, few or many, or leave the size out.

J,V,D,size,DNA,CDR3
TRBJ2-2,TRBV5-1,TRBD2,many,TGCGCCAGCAGAGCTAGCGGGAACACCGGGGAGCTGTTTTTT,CASRASGNTGELFF
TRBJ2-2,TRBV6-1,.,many,TGTGCCAGCATTCCGGTCGCGAACACCGGGGAGCTGTTTTTT,CASIPVANTGELFF
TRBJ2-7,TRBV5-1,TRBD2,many,TGCGCCAGCAGCTTGGGGGACAAGTCTGGGGGGCTAGCGGGAGGAGAGCAGTACTTC,CASSLGDKSGGLAGGEQYF
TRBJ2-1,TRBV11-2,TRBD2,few,TGTGCCAGCAGCTTAGATTCTGGCGTGGCCGGGAGGGCAATATACAATGAGCAGTTCTTC,CASSLDSGVAGRAIYNEQFF
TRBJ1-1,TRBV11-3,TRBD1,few,TGTGCCAGCAGCTTAGGGTGGACAGGAGGAACTGAAGCTTTCTTT,CASSLGWTGGTEAFF
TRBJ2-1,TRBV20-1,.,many,TGCAGTGCCAAGGATTTCGCCTACAATGAGCAGTTCTTC,CSAKDFAYNEQFF
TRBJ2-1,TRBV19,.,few,TGTGCCAGTATGACCGATCCTGCCAACAATGAGCAGTTCTTC,CASMTDPANNEQFF
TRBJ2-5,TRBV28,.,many,TGTGCCAGCAGCCTCGGTGTCTCTTGGGAGACCCAGTACTTC,CASSLGVSWETQYF
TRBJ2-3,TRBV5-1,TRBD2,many,TGCGCCAGCAGCTGGAGCGGGAGGAACACTGATACGCAGTATTTT,CASSWSGRNTDTQYF
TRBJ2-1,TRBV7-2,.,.,TGTGCCAGCAGCTTAGTGCTGTACAATGAGCAGTTCTTC,CASSLVLYNEQFF
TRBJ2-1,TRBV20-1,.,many,TGCAGTGCTAGAGACGGATCCTACTCCTACAATGAGCAGTTCTTC,CSARDGSYSYNEQFF
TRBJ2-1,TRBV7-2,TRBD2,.,TGTGCCAGCAGCCAGAGGACTAGCGGGACGAGTGAGCAGTTCTTC,CASSQRTSGTSEQFF
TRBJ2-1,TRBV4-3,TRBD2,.,TGCGCCAGCAGCCAACTAGCGGGAGGGGGTGAGCAGTTCTTC,CASSQLAGGGEQFF
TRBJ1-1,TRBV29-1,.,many,TGCAGCGTTGAACAGAGATTTAACACTGAAGCTTTCTTT,CSVEQRFNTEAFF
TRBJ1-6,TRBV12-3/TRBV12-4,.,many,TGTGCCAGCGGACAGACCTATTCACCCCTCCACTTT,CASGQTYSPLHF
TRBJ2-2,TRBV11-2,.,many,TGTGCCAGCAGCTGGACTGTAAACACCGGGGAGCTGTTTTTT,CASSWTVNTGELFF
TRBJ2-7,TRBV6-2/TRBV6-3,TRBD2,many,TGTGCCAGCAGTTCCACTGGCGGGAGCTCCTACGAGCAGTACTTC,CASSSTGGSSYEQYF
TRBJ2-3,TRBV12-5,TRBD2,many,TGTGCTAGTGGTTTGCCTCACCCATACCGACTAGCGGGGAACACAGATACGCAGTATTTT,CASGLPHPYRLAGNTDTQYF
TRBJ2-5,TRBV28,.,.,TGTGCCAGCAGCCCCCGACGGGGAGAGACCCAGTACTTC,CASSPRRGETQYF
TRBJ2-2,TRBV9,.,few,TGTGCCAGCAGCTTGAGACCCGGGGAGCTGTTTTTT,CASSLRPGELFF
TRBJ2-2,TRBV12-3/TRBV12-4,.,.,TGTGCCAGCAGCCCAATATTGACCGGGGAGCTGTTTTTT,CASSPILTGELFF
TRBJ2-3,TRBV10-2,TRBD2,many,TGCGCCAGCAGGACTAGCGGGAAGGTAGATACGCAGTATTTT,CASRTSGKVDTQYF
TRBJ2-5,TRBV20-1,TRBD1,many,TGCAGTGCGCCGAGGACAGGGGAAGAGACCCAGTACTTC,CSAPRTGEETQYF
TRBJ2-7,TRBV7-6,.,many,TGTGCCAGCAGCTTAGGAGAGACTGGGGAGCAGTACTTC,CASSLGETGEQYF
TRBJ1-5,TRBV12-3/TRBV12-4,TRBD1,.,TGTGCCTTCAGCCGGACAGGGATTCGGGGGTCGTCTAGCAATCAGCCCCAGCATTTT,CAFSRTGIRGSSSNQPQHF